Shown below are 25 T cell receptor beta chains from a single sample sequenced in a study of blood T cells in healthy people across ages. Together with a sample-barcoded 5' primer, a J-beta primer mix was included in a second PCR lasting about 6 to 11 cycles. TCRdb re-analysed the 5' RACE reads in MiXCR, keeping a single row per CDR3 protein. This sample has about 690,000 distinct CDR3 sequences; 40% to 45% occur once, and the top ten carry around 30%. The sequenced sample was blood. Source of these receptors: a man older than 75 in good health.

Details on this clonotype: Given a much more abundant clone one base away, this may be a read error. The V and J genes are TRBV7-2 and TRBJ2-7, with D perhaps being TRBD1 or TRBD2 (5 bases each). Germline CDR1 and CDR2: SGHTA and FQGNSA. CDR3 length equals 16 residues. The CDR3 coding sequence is TGTGCCAGCATCTTAGCTTGGGGACGCAGCTCCTACGAGCAGTACTTC. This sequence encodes CASILAWGRSSYEQYF.

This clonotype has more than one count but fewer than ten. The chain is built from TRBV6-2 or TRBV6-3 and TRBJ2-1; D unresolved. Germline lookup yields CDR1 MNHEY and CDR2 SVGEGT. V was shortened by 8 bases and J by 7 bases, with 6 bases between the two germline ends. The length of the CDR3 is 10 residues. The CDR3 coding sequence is TGTGCCAGCGGAATGAATGAGCAGTTCTTC. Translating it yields CASGMNEQFF.

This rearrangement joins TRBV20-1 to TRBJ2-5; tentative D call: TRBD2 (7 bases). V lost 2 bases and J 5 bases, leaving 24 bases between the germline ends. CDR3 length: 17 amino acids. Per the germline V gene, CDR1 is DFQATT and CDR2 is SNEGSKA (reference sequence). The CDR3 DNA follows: TGCAGTGCTAGAAATCCGAGAAGGGGGGGAGAAGGCGAGACCCAGTACTTC. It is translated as CSARNPRRGGEGETQYF.

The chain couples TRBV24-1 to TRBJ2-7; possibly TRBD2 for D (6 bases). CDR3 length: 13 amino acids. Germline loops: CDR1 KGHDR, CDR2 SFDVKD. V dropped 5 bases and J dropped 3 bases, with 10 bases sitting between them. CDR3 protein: CATSAYSGYEQYF. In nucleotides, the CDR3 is TGTGCCACCAGTGCCTATAGCGGCTACGAGCAGTACTTC.

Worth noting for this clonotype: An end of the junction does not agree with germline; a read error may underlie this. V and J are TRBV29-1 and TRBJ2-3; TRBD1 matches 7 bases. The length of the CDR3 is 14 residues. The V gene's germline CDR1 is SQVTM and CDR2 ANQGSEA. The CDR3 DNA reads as TGCAGCGGTTACCTGACAGGGCGCACAGATTCGCAGTATTTT. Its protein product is CSGYLTGRTDSQYF.

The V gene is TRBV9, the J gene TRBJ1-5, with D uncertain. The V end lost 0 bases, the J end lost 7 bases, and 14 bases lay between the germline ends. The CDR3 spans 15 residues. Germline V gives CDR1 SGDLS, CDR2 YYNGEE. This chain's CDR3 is CASSVGGGPRQPQHF. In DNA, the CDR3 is TGTGCCAGCAGCGTAGGGGGAGGGCCCCGGCAGCCCCAGCATTTT.

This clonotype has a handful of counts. The CDR3 DNA is TGTGCCAGCAGCCAAGCCATGACAGGGGGTGATGGCTACACCTTC. It specifies CASSQAMTGGDGYTF. The chain couples TRBV14 to TRBJ1-2; 9 bases agree with TRBD1. This CDR3 has 15 residues. Trimming at V came to 1 base and at J to 6 bases, leaving 6 bases not matched to a gene. Germline assignment: CDR1 SGHDN and CDR2 FVKESK.

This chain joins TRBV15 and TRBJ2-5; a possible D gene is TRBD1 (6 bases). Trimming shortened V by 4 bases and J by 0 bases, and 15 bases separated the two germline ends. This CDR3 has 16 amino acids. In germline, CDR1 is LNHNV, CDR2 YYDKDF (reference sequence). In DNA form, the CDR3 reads TGTGCCACCAGCAAGGGAGACAGGTTGTACCAAGAGACCCAGTACTTC. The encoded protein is CATSKGDRLYQETQYF.

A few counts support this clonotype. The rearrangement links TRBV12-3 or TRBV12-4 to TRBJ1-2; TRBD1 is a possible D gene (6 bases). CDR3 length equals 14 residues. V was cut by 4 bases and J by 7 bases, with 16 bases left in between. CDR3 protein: CASSSHGGGSGYTF. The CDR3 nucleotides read TGTGCCAGCAGTTCCCATGGGGGGGGCTCTGGCTACACCTTC.

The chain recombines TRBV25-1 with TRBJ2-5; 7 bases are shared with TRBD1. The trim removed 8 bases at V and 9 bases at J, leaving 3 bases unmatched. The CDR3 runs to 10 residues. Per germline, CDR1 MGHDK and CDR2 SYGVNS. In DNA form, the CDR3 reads TGTGCCAGCGGCCAGGGGGCCCAGTACTTC. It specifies CASGQGAQYF.

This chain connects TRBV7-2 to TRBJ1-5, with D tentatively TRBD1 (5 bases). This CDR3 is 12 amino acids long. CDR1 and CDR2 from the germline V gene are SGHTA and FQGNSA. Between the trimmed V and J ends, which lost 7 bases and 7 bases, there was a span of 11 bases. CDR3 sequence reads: CASTVGAQPQHF. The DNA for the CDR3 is TGTGCCAGCACAGTAGGGGCCCAGCCCCAGCATTTT.

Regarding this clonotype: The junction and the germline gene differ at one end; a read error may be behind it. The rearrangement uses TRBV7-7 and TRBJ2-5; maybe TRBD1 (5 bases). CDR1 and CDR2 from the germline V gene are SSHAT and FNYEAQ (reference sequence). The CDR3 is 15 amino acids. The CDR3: CASSLVTEPQETQYF. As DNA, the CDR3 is TGTGCTAGCAGCTTGGTGACAGAACCCCAAGAGACCCAGTACTTC.

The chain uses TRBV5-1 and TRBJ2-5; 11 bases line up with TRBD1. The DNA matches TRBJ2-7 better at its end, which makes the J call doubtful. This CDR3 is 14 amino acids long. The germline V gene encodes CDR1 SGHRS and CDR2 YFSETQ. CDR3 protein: CASSPRTGGGEQYF. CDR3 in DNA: TGCGCCAGCAGCCCAAGGACAGGGGGCGGCGAGCAGTACTTC.

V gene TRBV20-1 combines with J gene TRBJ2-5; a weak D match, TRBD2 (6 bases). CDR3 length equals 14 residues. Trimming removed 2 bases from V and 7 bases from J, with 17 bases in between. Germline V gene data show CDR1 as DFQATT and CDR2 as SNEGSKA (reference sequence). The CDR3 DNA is TGCAGTGCTAGATTGGGACTCAAGGGCGGGACCCAGTACTTC. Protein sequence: CSARLGLKGGTQYF.

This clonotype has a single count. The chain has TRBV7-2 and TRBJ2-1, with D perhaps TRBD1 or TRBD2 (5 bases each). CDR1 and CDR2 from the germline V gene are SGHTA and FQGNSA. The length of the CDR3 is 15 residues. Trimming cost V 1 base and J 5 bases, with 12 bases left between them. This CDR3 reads CASSLVGTSHNEQFF. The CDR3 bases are TGTGCCAGCAGCTTAGTGGGGACGTCGCACAATGAGCAGTTCTTC.

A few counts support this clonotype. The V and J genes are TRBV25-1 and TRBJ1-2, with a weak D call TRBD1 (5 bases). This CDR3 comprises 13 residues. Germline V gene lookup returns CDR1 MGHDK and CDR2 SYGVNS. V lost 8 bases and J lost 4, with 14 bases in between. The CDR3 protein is CASEGRTTYGYTF. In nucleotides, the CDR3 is TGTGCCAGCGAGGGGAGGACAACCTATGGCTACACCTTC.

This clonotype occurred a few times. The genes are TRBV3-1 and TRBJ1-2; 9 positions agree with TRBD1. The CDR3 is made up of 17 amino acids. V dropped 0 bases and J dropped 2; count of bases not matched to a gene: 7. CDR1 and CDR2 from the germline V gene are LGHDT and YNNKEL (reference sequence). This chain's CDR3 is CASSQDPLGTGNYGYTF. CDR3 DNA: TGTGCCAGCAGCCAAGATCCCCTGGGGACAGGGAACTATGGCTACACCTTC.

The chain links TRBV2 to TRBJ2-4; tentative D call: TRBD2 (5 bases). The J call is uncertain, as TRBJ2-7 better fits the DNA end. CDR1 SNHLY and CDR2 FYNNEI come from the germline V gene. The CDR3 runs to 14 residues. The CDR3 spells CASSEGLKSGEQYF. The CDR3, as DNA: TGTGCCAGCAGTGAGGGCCTCAAAAGCGGCGAGCAGTACTTC.

The CDR3 protein is CASSYGARDDTQYF. The CDR3 DNA sequence: TGTGCCAGCAGTTACGGGGCGAGGGACGACACGCAGTATTTT. V gene TRBV6-5 combines with J gene TRBJ2-3; D is tentatively TRBD1 or TRBD2 (5 bases each). V was trimmed by 2 bases and J by 9 bases, leaving 15 bases between them. The CDR3 consists of 14 residues. Germline assignment: CDR1 MNHEY and CDR2 SVGAGI.

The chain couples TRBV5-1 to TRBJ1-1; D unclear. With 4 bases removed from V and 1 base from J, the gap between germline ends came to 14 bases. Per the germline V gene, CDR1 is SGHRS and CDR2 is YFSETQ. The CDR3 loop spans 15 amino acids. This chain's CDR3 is CASSPSPAQNTEAFF. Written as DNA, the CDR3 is TGCGCCAGCAGCCCTTCGCCCGCCCAGAACACTGAAGCTTTCTTT.

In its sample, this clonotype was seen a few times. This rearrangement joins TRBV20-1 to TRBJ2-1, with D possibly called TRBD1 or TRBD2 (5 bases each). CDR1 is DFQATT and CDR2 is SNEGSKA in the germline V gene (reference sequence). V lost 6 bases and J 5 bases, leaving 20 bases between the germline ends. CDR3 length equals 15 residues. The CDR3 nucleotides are TGCAGTGCCATAAAGGGGCTAGCAGCTAACAATGAGCAGTTCTTC. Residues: CSAIKGLAANNEQFF.

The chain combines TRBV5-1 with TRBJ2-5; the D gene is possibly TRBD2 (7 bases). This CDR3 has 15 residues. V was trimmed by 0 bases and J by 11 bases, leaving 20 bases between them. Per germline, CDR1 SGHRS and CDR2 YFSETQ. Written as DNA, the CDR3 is TGCGCCAGCAGCTTGGTACAGGGAGGGTACAATGAGCAGTACTTC. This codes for CASSLVQGGYNEQYF.

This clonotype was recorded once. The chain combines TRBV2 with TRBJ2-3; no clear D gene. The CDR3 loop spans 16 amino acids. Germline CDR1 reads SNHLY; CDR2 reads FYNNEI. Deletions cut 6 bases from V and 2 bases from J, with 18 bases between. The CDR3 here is CASSPLWASSTDTQYF. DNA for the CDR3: TGTGCCAGCAGCCCTTTGTGGGCAAGTTCCACAGATACGCAGTATTTT. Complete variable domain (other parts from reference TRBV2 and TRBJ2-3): EPEVTQTPSHQVTQMGQEVILRCVPISNHLYFYWYRQILGQKVEFLVSFYNNEISEKSEIFDDQFSVERPDGSNFTLKIRSTKLEDSAMYFCASSPLWASSTDTQYFGPGTRLTVL.

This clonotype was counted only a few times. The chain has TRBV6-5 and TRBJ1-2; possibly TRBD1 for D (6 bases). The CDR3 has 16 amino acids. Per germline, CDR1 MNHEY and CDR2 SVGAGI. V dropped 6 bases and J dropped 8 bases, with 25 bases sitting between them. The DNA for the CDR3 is TGTGCCAGCAGAAAAGATTTGGGACACATAGCTGGCGGCTACACCTTC. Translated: CASRKDLGHIAGGYTF.

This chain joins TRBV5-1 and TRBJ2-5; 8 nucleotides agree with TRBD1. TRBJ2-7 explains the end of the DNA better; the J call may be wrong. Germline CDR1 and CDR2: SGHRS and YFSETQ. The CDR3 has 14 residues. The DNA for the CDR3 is TGCGCCAGCAGCTTGGGGACAGGGTTCTCCGAGCAGTACTTC. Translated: CASSLGTGFSEQYF.